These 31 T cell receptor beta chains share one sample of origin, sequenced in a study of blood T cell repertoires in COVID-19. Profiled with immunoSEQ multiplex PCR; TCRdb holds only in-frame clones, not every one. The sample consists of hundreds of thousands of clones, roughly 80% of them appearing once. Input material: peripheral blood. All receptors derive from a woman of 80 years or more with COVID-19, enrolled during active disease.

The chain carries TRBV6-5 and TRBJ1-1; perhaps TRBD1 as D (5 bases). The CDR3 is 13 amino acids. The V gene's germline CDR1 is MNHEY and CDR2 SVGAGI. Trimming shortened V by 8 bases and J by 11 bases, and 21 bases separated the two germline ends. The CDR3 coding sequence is TGTGCCAGCGCGGGGACCTCTTATCAGCGGGCTTTCTTT. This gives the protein CASAGTSYQRAFF.

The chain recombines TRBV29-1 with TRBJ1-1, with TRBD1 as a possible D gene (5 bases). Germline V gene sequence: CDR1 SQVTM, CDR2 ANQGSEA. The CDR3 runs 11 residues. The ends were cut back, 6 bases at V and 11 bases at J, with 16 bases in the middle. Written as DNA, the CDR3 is TGCAGCGTGGGGCGGGGTAGGGACGCTTTCTTT. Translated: CSVGRGRDAFF.

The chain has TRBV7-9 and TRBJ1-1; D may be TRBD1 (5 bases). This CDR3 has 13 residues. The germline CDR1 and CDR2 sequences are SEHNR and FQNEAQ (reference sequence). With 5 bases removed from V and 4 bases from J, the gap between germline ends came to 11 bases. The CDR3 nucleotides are TGTGCCAGCAGCCGACAGATCAGCACTGAAGCTTTCTTT. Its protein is CASSRQISTEAFF.

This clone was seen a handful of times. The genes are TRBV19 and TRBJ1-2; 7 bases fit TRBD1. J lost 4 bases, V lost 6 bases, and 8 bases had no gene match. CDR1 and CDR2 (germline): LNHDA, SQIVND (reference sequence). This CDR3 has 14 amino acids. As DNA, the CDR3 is TGTGCCAGTAGCACAGGGGCTTCGGGCTATGGCTACACCTTC. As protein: CASSTGASGYGYTF.

The DNA for the CDR3 is TGTGCCAGCACCTTTCGGTCGATCCCTAATGAAAAACTGTTTTTT. Protein product: CASTFRSIPNEKLFF. This rearrangement joins TRBV5-6 to TRBJ1-4; unclear D gene. Germline CDR1 is SGHDT and CDR2 is YYEEEE. This CDR3 has 15 amino acids. Trimming removed 6 bases from V and 3 bases from J, with 15 bases in between.

The CDR3 nucleotides read TGTGCCTGGAATTCAGAACAGCCTGAAGCTTTCTTT. Its protein product is CAWNSEQPEAFF. The gene calls are TRBV30 and TRBJ1-1; D is unclear. The length of the CDR3 is 12 residues. Per germline, CDR1 GTSNPN and CDR2 SVGIG (reference sequence). V lost 4 bases, J lost 6 bases, and 12 bases lay in between.

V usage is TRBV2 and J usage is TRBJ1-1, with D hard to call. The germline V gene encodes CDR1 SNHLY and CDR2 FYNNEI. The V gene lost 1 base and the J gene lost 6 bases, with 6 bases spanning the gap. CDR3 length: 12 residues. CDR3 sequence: CASSEVRAEAFF. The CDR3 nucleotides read TGTGCCAGCAGTGAAGTACGGGCTGAAGCTTTCTTT.

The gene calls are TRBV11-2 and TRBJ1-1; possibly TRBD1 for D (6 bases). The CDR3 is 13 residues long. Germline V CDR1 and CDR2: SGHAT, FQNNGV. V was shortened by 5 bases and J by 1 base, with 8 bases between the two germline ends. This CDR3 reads CASSADRNTEAFF. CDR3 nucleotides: TGTGCCAGCAGCGCGGACAGGAACACTGAAGCTTTCTTT. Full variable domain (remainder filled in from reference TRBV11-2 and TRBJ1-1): EAGVAQSPRYKIIEKRQSVAFWCNPISGHATLYWYQQILGQGPKLLIQFQNNGVVDDSQLPKDRFSAERLKGVDSTLKIQPAKLEDSAVYLCASSADRNTEAFFGQGTRLTVV.

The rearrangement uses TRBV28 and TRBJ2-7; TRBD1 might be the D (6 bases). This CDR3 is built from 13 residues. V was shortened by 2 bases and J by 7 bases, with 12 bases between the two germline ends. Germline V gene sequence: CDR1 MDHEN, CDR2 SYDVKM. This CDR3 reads CASSLTGHREQYF. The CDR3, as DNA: TGTGCCAGCAGTTTAACGGGACACCGGGAGCAGTACTTC.

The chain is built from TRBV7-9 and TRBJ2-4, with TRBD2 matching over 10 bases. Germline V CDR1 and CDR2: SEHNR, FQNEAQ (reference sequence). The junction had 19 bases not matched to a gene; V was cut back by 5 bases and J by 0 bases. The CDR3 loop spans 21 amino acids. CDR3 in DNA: TGTGCCAGCAGCACCCTTAGCTCTAGCGGGGGCCCACAATTAGCCAAAAACATTCAGTACTTC. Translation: CASSTLSSSGGPQLAKNIQYF.

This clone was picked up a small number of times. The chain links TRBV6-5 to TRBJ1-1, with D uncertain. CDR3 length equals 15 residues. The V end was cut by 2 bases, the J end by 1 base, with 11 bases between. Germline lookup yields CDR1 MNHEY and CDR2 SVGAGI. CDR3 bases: TGTGCCAGCAGTTACCAAACTCCAAGGAACACTGAAGCTTTCTTT. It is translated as CASSYQTPRNTEAFF.

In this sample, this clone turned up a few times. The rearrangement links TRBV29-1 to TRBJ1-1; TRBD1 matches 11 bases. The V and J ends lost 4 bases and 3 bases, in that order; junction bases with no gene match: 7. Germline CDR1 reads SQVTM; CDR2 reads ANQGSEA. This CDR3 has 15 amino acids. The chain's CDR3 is CSVGPGQGAYTEAFF. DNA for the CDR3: TGCAGCGTTGGCCCCGGACAGGGGGCTTACACTGAAGCTTTCTTT.

For the CDR3, the DNA is TGCGCCAGCAGCTATTCCGGGCAGGGGAGTGGGGAGACCCAGTACTTC. Its translation is CASSYSGQGSGETQYF. This chain connects TRBV5-1 to TRBJ2-5; possible D gene TRBD1, 6 bases. Per germline, CDR1 SGHRS and CDR2 YFSETQ. Trimming left V 3 bases short and J 5 bases short, with 20 bases between. CDR3 length: 16 amino acids. Using reference TRBV5-1 and TRBJ2-5 for the parts outside the CDR3, the full variable domain is KAGVTQTPRYLIKTRGQQVTLSCSPISGHRSVSWYQQTPGQGLQFLFEYFSETQRNKGNFPGRFSGRQFSNSRSEMNVSTLELGDSALYLCASSYSGQGSGETQYFGPGTRLLVL.

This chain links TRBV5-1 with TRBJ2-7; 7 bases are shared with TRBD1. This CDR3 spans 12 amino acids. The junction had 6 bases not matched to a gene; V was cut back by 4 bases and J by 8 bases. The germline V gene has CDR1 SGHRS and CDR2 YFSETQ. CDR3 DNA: TGCGCCAGCAGCCCTGACAGGGTCAAGCAGTACTTC. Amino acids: CASSPDRVKQYF.

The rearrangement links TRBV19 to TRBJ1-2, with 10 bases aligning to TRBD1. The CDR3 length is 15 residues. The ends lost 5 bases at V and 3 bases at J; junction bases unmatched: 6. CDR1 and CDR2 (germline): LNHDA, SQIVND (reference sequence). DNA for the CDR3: TGTGCCAGTAGTGCCTCCGGGACAGGGGACTATGGCTACACCTTC. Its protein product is CASSASGTGDYGYTF.

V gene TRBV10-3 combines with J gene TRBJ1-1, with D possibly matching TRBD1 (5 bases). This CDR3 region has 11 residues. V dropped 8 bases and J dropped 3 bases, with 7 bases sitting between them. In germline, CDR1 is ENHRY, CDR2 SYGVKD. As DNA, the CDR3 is TGTGCCATCCGGGACTACACTGAAGCTTTCTTT. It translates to CAIRDYTEAFF.

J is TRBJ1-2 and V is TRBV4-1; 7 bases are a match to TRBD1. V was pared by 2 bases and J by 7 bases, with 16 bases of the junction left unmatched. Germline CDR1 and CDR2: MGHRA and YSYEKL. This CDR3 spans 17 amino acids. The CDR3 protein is CASSQQDTLGTVGGYTF. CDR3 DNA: TGCGCCAGCAGCCAACAAGATACTCTCGGGACAGTTGGTGGCTACACCTTC.

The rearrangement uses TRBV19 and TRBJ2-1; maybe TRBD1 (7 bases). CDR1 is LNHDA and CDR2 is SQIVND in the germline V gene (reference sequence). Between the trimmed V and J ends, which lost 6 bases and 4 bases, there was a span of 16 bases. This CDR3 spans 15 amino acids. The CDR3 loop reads CASRPGAGGYNEQFF. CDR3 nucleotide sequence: TGTGCCAGTAGACCGGGGGCAGGGGGATACAATGAGCAGTTCTTC.

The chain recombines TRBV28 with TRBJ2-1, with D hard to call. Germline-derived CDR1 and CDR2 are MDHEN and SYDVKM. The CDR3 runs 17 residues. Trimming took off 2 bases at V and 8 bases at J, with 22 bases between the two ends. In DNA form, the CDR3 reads TGTGCCAGCAGTTTAAGCCTGGGCGTCGCCGGCACACATGAGCAGTTCTTC. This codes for CASSLSLGVAGTHEQFF.

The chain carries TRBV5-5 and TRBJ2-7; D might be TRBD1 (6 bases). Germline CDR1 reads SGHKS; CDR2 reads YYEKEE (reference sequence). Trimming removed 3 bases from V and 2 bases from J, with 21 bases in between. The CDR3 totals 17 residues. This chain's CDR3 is CASSSLTTGHTTYEQYF. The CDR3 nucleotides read TGTGCCAGCAGCTCCCTCACTACGGGACATACAACCTACGAGCAGTACTTC. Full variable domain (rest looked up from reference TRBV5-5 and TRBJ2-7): DAGVTQSPTHLIKTRGQQVTLRCSPISGHKSVSWYQQVLGQGPQFIFQYYEKEERGRGNFPDRFSARQFPNYSSELNVNALLLGDSALYLCASSSLTTGHTTYEQYFGPGTRLTVT.

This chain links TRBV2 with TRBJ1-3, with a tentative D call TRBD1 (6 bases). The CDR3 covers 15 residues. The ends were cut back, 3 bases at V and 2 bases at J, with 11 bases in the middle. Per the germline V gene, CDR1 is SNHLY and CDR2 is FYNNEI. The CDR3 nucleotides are TGTGCCAGCAGTGACAGGGGTATGACTGGAAACACCATATATTTT. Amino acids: CASSDRGMTGNTIYF. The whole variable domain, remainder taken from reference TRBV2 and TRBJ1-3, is EPEVTQTPSHQVTQMGQEVILRCVPISNHLYFYWYRQILGQKVEFLVSFYNNEISEKSEIFDDQFSVERPDGSNFTLKIRSTKLEDSAMYFCASSDRGMTGNTIYFGEGSWLTVV.

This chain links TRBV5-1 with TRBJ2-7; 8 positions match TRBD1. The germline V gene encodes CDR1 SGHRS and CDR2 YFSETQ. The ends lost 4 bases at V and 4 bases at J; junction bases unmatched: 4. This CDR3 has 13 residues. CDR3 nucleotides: TGCGCCAGCAGCCACGGACAGGGTTACGAGCAGTACTTC. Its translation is CASSHGQGYEQYF.

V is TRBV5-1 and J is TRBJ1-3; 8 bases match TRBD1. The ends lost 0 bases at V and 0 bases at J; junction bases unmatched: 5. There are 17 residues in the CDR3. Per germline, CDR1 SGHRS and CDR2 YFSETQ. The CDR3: CASSLEGTGSSGNTIYF. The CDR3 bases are TGCGCCAGCAGCTTGGAGGGGACAGGCTCCTCTGGAAACACCATATATTTT.

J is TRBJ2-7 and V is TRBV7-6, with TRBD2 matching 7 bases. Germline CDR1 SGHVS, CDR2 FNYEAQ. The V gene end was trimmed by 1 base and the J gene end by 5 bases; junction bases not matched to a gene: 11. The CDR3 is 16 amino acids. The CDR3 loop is CASSLGTGRAQNEQYF. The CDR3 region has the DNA TGTGCCAGCAGCTTAGGGACGGGGAGGGCCCAGAACGAGCAGTACTTC.

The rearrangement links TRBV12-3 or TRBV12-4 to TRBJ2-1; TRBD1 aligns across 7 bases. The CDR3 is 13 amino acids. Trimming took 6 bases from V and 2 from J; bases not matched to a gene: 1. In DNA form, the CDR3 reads TGTGCCAGCAGCCAGGGGGCCTACAATGAGCAGTTCTTC. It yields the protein CASSQGAYNEQFF.

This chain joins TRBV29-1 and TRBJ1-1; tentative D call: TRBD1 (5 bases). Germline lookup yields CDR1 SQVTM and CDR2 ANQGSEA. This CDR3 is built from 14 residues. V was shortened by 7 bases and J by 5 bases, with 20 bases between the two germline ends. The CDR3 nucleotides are TGCAGCGCCCTAGGGCAGGGCGTACGGACTGAAGCTTTCTTT. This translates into CSALGQGVRTEAFF.

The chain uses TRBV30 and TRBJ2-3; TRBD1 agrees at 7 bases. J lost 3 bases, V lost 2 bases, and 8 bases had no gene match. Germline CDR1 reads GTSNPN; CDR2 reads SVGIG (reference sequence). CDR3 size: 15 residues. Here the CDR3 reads CAWSRNRGRTDTQYF. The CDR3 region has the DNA TGTGCCTGGAGTCGGAACAGGGGTAGGACAGATACGCAGTATTTT.

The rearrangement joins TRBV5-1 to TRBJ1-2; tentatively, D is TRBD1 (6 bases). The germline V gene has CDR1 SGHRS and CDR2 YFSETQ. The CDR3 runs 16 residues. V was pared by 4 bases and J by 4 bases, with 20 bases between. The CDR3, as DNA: TGCGCCAGCAGCCCATTTACAGGGTTCAGCGGCTATGGCTACACCTTC. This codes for CASSPFTGFSGYGYTF.

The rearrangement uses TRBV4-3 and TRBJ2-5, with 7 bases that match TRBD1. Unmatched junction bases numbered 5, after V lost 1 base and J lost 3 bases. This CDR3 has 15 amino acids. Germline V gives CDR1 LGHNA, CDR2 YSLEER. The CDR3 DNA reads TGCGCCAGCAGCCAAGGACAGGGATTGAAAGAGACCCAGTACTTC. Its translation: CASSQGQGLKETQYF.

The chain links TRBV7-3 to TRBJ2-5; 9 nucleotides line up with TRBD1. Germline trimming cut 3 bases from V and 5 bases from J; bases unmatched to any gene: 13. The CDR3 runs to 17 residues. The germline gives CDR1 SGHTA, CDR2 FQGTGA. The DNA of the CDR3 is TGTGCCAGCAGCTTCGATCCGGGACAGGGAGTATGGGAGACCCAGTACTTC. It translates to CASSFDPGQGVWETQYF. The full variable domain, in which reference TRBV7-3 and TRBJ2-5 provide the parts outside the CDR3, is GAGVSQTPSNKVTEKGKYVELRCDPISGHTALYWYRQSLGQGPEFLIYFQGTGAADDSGLPNDRFFAVRPEGSVSTLKIQRTERGDSAVYLCASSFDPGQGVWETQYFGPGTRLLVL.

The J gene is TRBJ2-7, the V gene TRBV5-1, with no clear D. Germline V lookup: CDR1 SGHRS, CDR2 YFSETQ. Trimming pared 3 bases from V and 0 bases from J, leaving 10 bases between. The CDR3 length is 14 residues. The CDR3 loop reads CASSSDLNSYEQYF. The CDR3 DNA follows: TGCGCCAGCAGCTCCGACTTGAACTCCTACGAGCAGTACTTC.